Presented here are 10 T cell receptor beta chains from one specimen sequenced in a study of blood T cell repertoires in COVID-19. Assay used: immunoSEQ multiplex PCR; TCRdb lists only in-frame clones, some missing. The sample contains around 300,000 clones, roughly 87% of which appear only once. Sequencing was done on a sample of peripheral blood. These receptors originate from a man aged 18 to 30 with active or convalescent COVID-19.

The chain couples TRBV7-2 to TRBJ1-2; D perhaps matches TRBD1 (6 bases). The CDR3 is 13 amino acids. CDR1 and CDR2 from the germline V gene are SGHTA and FQGNSA. Trimming stripped 1 base from V and 8 bases from J, with 11 bases between. CDR3 coding DNA: TGTGCCAGCAGCTTAGATTACAGGGCGGGCTACACCTTC. This sequence encodes CASSLDYRAGYTF.

Comments on this clone: The same CDR3 also results from other DNA sequences found in this sample. V is TRBV5-1 and J is TRBJ1-1, with D unclear. Germline values: CDR1 SGHRS, CDR2 YFSETQ. This CDR3 is 16 amino acids long. Trimming pared 0 bases from V and 0 bases from J, leaving 12 bases between. The CDR3 region is CASSLAGDSMNTEAFF. The CDR3 DNA is TGCGCCAGCAGCTTGGCCGGGGATTCTATGAACACTGAAGCTTTCTTT.

The V call is TRBV27, the J call TRBJ1-2; no reliable D call. From germline, CDR1 is MNHEY and CDR2 SMNVEV (reference sequence). The CDR3 sequence is 15 residues long. Trimming removed 6 bases from V and 6 bases from J, with 20 bases in between. The CDR3 here is CASSPIMGAGHGYTF. Written as DNA, the CDR3 is TGTGCCAGCAGCCCGATTATGGGAGCAGGACATGGCTACACCTTC.

The chain carries TRBV5-1 and TRBJ1-2; TRBD1 might be the D (6 bases). The germline CDR1 and CDR2 sequences are SGHRS and YFSETQ. V was pared by 4 bases and J by 4 bases, with 14 bases between. This CDR3 has 14 residues. DNA for the CDR3: TGCGCCAGCAGCCTGGACAGTAATGGCTATGGCTACACCTTC. This sequence encodes CASSLDSNGYGYTF.

The V and J genes are TRBV5-1 and TRBJ2-5, with 7 bases fitting TRBD2. J gave up 4 bases and V 2 bases, and 11 bases lay outside the gene matches. Germline V gene sequence: CDR1 SGHRS, CDR2 YFSETQ. The CDR3 consists of 16 residues. This CDR3 is CASSLGTTQRGETQYF. DNA of the CDR3: TGCGCCAGCAGCTTAGGGACTACCCAAAGGGGAGAGACCCAGTACTTC. The variable domain in full, completed from reference TRBV5-1 and TRBJ2-5, reads KAGVTQTPRYLIKTRGQQVTLSCSPISGHRSVSWYQQTPGQGLQFLFEYFSETQRNKGNFPGRFSGRQFSNSRSEMNVSTLELGDSALYLCASSLGTTQRGETQYFGPGTRLLVL.

The chain couples TRBV18 to TRBJ1-4; maybe TRBD1 (5 bases). V shed 4 bases and J shed 6 bases, with 6 bases lying between them. The CDR3 consists of 12 residues. Germline CDR1 reads KGHSH; CDR2 reads LQKENI. CDR3 coding DNA: TGTGCCAGCTCACAGGGGTATGAAAAACTGTTTTTT. Its translation: CASSQGYEKLFF.

The CDR3 protein is CASSLGGHTEAFF. For the CDR3, the DNA is TGCGCCAGCAGCTTGGGTGGCCACACTGAAGCTTTCTTT. The chain has TRBV5-1 and TRBJ1-1; D is ambiguous. Germline assignment: CDR1 SGHRS and CDR2 YFSETQ. The ends were cut back, 0 bases at V and 3 bases at J, with 6 bases in the middle. This CDR3 comprises 13 residues.

This clone was detected a few times. The chain recombines TRBV5-1 with TRBJ1-2, with no clear D. Trimming took off 4 bases at V and 2 bases at J, with 9 bases between the two ends. Per the germline V gene, CDR1 is SGHRS and CDR2 is YFSETQ. CDR3 size: 13 residues. CDR3 in amino acids: CASSPSTNYGYTF. The CDR3 DNA sequence: TGCGCCAGCAGCCCCTCTACGAACTATGGCTACACCTTC.

The rearrangement joins TRBV24-1 to TRBJ2-3; D is perhaps TRBD2 (6 bases). V was pared by 5 bases and J by 3 bases, with 20 bases between. CDR1 KGHDR and CDR2 SFDVKD come from the germline V gene. CDR3 length: 17 amino acids. The CDR3 loop is CATSGRTGGMKTDTQYF. CDR3 nucleotides: TGTGCCACCAGTGGGCGGACTGGGGGGATGAAGACAGATACGCAGTATTTT.

This clone was counted a single time. The V call is TRBV9, the J call TRBJ2-3; 9 bases agree with TRBD2. The CDR3 has 15 residues. Germline trimming cut 3 bases from V and 6 bases from J; bases unmatched to any gene: 8. Germline V lookup: CDR1 SGDLS, CDR2 YYNGEE. CDR3: CASSAPGTSLDTQYF. In DNA, the CDR3 is TGTGCCAGCAGCGCCCCCGGGACTAGCCTGGATACGCAGTATTTT.